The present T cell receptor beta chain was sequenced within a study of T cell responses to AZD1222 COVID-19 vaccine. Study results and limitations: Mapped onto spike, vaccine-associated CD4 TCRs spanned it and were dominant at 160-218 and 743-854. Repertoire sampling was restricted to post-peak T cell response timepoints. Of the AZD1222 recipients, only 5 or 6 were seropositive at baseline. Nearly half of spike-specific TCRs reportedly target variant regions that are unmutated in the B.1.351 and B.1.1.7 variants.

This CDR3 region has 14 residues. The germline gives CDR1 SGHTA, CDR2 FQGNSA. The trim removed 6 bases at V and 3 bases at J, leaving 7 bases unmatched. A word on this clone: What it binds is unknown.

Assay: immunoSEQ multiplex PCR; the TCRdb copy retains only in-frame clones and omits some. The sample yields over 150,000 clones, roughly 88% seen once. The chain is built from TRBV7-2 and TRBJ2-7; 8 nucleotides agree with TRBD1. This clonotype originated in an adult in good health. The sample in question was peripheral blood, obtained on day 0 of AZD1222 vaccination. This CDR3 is CASRLTGGNYEQYF. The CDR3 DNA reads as TGTGCCAGCAGACTCACAGGGGGAAACTACGAGCAGTACTTC.